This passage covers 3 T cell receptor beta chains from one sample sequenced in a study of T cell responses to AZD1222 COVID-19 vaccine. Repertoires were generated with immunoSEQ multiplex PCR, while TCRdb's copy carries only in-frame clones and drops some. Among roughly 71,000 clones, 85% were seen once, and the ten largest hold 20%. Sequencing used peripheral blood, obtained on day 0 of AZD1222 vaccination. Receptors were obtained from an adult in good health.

The CDR3 loop is CASSAGVGRNDEKLFF. The DNA of the CDR3 is TGTGCCAGCAGTGCGGGCGTGGGAAGAAACGATGAAAAACTGTTTTTT. The V and J genes are TRBV7-7 and TRBJ1-4; D is unresolved. With 6 bases removed from V and 6 bases from J, the gap between germline ends came to 20 bases. The germline V gene encodes CDR1 SSHAT and CDR2 FNYEAQ (reference sequence). The CDR3 consists of 16 residues. The complete variable domain, with remaining parts taken from reference TRBV7-7 and TRBJ1-4, reads GAGVSQSPRYKVTKRGQDVTLRCDPISSHATLYWYQQALGQGPEFLTYFNYEAQPDKSGLPSDRFSAERPEGSISTLTIQRTEQRDSAMYRCASSAGVGRNDEKLFFGSGTQLSVL.

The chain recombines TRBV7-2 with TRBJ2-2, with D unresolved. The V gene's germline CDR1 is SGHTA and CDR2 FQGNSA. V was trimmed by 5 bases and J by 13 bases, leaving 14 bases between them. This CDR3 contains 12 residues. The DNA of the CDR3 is TGTGCCAGCAGCGGACGGTTTAGGTCGCTGTTTTTT. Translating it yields CASSGRFRSLFF.

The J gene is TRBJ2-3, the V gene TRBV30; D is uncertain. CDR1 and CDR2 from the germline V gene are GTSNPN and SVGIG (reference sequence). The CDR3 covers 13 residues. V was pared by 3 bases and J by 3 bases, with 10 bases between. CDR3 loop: CAWRVGLTDTQYF. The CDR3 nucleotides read TGTGCCTGGAGGGTCGGCCTAACAGATACGCAGTATTTT.